This T cell receptor beta chain was sequenced in a study of control samples from healthy donors and cancer patients (dated by TCRdb to the early 2020s). The library was made by the immunoSEQ multiplex PCR assay. The source is immuneACCESS, and TCRdb retained only in-frame sequences with V and J called. Part of the clones is not carried over; for the studies checked, unresolved V genes explain less than half of this, and the remainder is unexplained. The sample has approximately 170,000 clones on record, about 86% of them singletons. The biggest ten clones account for around 5.1% of the sample. In regard to this clone: Its antigen remains unidentified. Qualities for individual bases were not recorded, and no much larger clone is one base off.

The CDR3 contains 15 residues, cysteine and phenylalanine counted. The entry retains the CDR3 DNA only, 45 bases that are in frame from base 1. Looking up the germline V gene yields CDR1 MGHRA and CDR2 YSYEKL. V loses 2 bases of germline sequence and J loses 1 base, and the interval between the two ends is 8 bases. Specimen: blood. This chain is built from TRBV4-1 and TRBJ2-2, with TRBD2 perhaps the D gene, on 6 matching bases. This TCR derives from a woman aged 25 to 39 in good health. The DNA sequence reads TGCGCCAGCAGCCAATCGACTAGGAACACCGGGGAGCTGTTTTTT. Translated, this gives CASSQSTRNTGELFF.